This TCR beta chain was profiled in a study of blood T cell repertoires in COVID-19. Study-wide context: The origin of the acute and convalescent COVID-19 samples was the United States, Italy and Spain.

As originally analysed: Using reference gene primer amplification, nucleated cell counts were estimated. Method: immunoSEQ multiplex PCR; TCRdb's copy keeps in-frame clones and lacks some. The D gene and trimming were derived from the DNA, and the V and J assignments and clone size from that table. The sample yields about 160,000 clones, around 77% seen once. This TCR was sampled from a man between 65 and 85 years old with acute or convalescent COVID-19. Material for sequencing was peripheral blood.

The CDR3 nucleotides are TGCGCCAGCAGCTCAAACGGACAGGGGATTCAAGAGACCCAGTACTTC. Protein sequence: CASSSNGQGIQETQYF. This chain connects TRBV5-1 to TRBJ2-5; 9 nucleotides match TRBD1. The CDR3 sequence is 16 residues long. V gave up 3 bases and J gave up 2 bases; unmatched junction bases: 8. The germline CDR1 and CDR2 sequences are SGHRS and YFSETQ.